These T cell receptor beta chains were read from a single sample in a study of shared clonotypes between healthy human individuals. Repertoires were generated with immunoSEQ multiplex PCR, while TCRdb's copy carries only in-frame clones and drops some. Among a few million clones listed, almost 96% were seen once. Material: naive CD4+ T cells sorted from blood. All receptors come from a man younger than 35 in good health. Each CDR3 is given with its conserved first and last residue. Size tells how often a clone was seen (once, few, many) or the class of an expanded clone, and some rows leave it out.

TRBJ2-7 TRBV6-6 NA 14 CASAWTIDAYEQYF
TRBJ2-3 TRBV7-2 NA 14 CASSQGASLKTQYF
TRBJ2-5 TRBV5-6 NA 14 CASSSLRGVQTQYF
TRBJ1-1 TRBV5-6 NA 13 CASSFSVDTEAFF
TRBJ1-1 TRBV5-4 NA 16 CASSSLGRDMNTEAFF
TRBJ2-2 TRBV7-9 NA 14 CAARRESGPGELFF
TRBJ2-7 TRBV2 NA 14 CASRTDTGGYEQYF
TRBJ1-2 TRBV9 NA 15 CASSVTGDPNYGYTF
TRBJ1-4 TRBV7-2 NA 14 CASSRPATNEKLFF
TRBJ1-5 TRBV19 NA 14 CASRGQGAAQPQHF
TRBJ1-2 TRBV6-5 NA 14 CAISESNGQGIITF
TRBJ1-2 TRBV4-1 NA 15 CASSQDHEANYGYTF
TRBJ2-3 TRBV5-1 NA 12 CASSVQGQVEGF
TRBJ2-1 TRBV30 NA 15 CAWSVRGSSYNEQFF
TRBJ2-5 TRBV7-7 NA 13 CASSLLTEETQYF
TRBJ2-2 TRBV7-9 NA 12 CASSQISGELFF
TRBJ1-5 TRBV28 few 12 CAIKQRNQPQHF
TRBJ1-6 TRBV2 NA 14 CASSETVGNSPLHF
TRBJ1-4 TRBV6-6 NA 15 CASRLGGSANEKLFF
TRBJ2-5 TRBV2 NA 14 CASRLAGGGETQYF
TRBJ1-6 TRBV18 NA 18 CASSPPSGPSSYNSPLHF
TRBJ1-4 TRBV6-5 NA 14 CASSILARAEKLFF
TRBJ1-2 TRBV28 NA 15 CASSPGISTNYGYTF
TRBJ2-3 TRBV4-3 NA 16 CASSQDWAGSRDTQYF
TRBJ2-3 TRBV2 NA 10 CASTADTQYF
TRBJ2-7 TRBV7-2 NA 13 CASRLAGTYEQYF
TRBJ1-2 TRBV28 NA 14 CASSAPGQPGGYTF
TRBJ1-5 TRBV19 NA 15 CASTPGGGTGQPQHF
TRBJ1-4 TRBV18 NA 15 CASSPPVRDGEKLFF
TRBJ2-3 TRBV7-2 NA 14 CASSPDRGTDTQYF
TRBJ1-2 TRBV20-1 NA 11 CIQREGYGYTF
TRBJ2-1 TRBV19 NA 14 CASSIPTDLNEQFF
TRBJ2-7 TRBV15 NA 13 CATSWSPDYEQYF
TRBJ2-7 TRBV30 NA 11 CAWTSRGEQYF
TRBJ1-1 TRBV18 NA 15 CASSQAVSGSTEAFF
TRBJ1-1 TRBV10-3 NA 16 CAISESWGDPNTEAFF
TRBJ2-1 TRBV4-1 NA 13 CATRGTGGNEQFF
TRBJ1-1 TRBV30 NA 12 CAWGTAGTEAFF
TRBJ2-4 TRBV7-9 NA 19 CASSSIGTSLLLAKNIQYF
TRBJ1-6 TRBV7-6 NA 16 CASSSEQGPYNSPLHF
TRBJ1-1 TRBV18 NA 18 CASSPLAGTGRGRTEAFF
TRBJ2-1 TRBV11-2 NA 15 CASSLDGTPGDEQFF
TRBJ1-5 TRBV30 NA 17 CAWSRGQGAVGNQPQHF
TRBJ1-2 TRBV28 NA 15 CASSLGFGVDYGYTF
TRBJ1-5 TRBV5-1 once 14 CASSEDSRSQPQHF
TRBJ2-7 TRBV6-1 NA 14 CASSEGTGRSEQYF
TRBJ1-4 TRBV4-3 NA 16 CASSQVVGGANEKLFF
TRBJ2-3 TRBV10-2 once 16 CASSPFGSRGPDTQYF
TRBJ1-5 TRBV28 NA 15 CASSSYRETNQPQHF
TRBJ1-2 TRBV2 NA 14 CASSEGRGLYGYTF
TRBJ1-3 TRBV5-1 NA 13 CASSFSPGNTIYF
TRBJ1-2 TRBV5-1 NA 16 CASRSDGVSPFGGYTF
TRBJ2-2 TRBV7-2 NA 13 CASSSLGSGELFF
TRBJ2-3 TRBV5-1 once 14 CASSWGRGTDTQYF
TRBJ2-3 TRBV7-2 NA 15 CASSPTSGKGNTQYF